The 24 T cell receptor beta chains below come from one sample, sequenced in a study of PD-1 blockade in classical Hodgkin lymphoma. Sequencing was performed with immunoSEQ multiplex PCR; in TCRdb, only in-frame clones are kept and a portion is missing. The table records 1,600 or so clones, approximately 63% of them present only once. No patient escaped relapse after autologous stem cell transplantation, and brentuximab vedotin exposure varied. After thawing, PBMCs were subjected to magnetic negative selection to isolate CD8+ T cells. This sample comprised CD8+ T cells from blood, obtained at baseline. These receptors originate from a human donor with classical Hodgkin lymphoma.

The chain uses TRBV9 and TRBJ1-3; possibly TRBD1 for D (5 bases). The V gene lost 0 bases and the J gene lost 3 bases, with 10 bases spanning the gap. The CDR3 contains 15 residues. The V gene's germline CDR1 is SGDLS and CDR2 YYNGEE. CDR3 protein: CASSVDGAIGNTIYF. CDR3 in DNA: TGTGCCAGCAGCGTAGATGGGGCGATTGGAAACACCATATATTTT.

This clone was seen a handful of times. The rearrangement joins TRBV5-4 to TRBJ1-5; possibly TRBD1 for D (6 bases). Per germline, CDR1 SGHNT and CDR2 YYREEE (reference sequence). CDR3 length: 15 residues. The V and J ends lost 1 base and 3 bases respectively, with 11 bases between them. The CDR3 sequence is CASSLTGMDNQPQHF. The DNA for the CDR3 is TGTGCCAGCAGCTTGACAGGGATGGACAATCAGCCCCAGCATTTT.

The V gene is TRBV5-6, the J gene TRBJ2-3; possible D gene TRBD2, 7 bases. The CDR3 spans 14 residues. Trimming took off 2 bases at V and 2 bases at J, with 9 bases between the two ends. Per the germline V gene, CDR1 is SGHDT and CDR2 is YYEEEE. The chain's CDR3 is CASSLGGATDTQYF. CDR3 nucleotide sequence: TGTGCCAGCAGCTTAGGGGGGGCCACAGATACGCAGTATTTT.

V and J are TRBV28 and TRBJ2-5; 9 positions match TRBD2. The CDR3 consists of 18 residues. V shed 5 bases, J shed 3 bases, and the junction held 16 bases outside the gene matches. Germline V lookup: CDR1 MDHEN, CDR2 SYDVKM. CDR3 coding DNA: TGTGCCAGCAGTCGCATAGCGGGGGCAAACCTAAGAGAAGAGACCCAGTACTTC. This translates into CASSRIAGANLREETQYF.

On this clone itself: Mismatch with germline at one junction end may stem from a read error. The chain recombines TRBV6-6 with TRBJ1-5; no clear D. CDR1 is MNHNY and CDR2 is SVGAGI in the germline V gene (reference sequence). The CDR3 length is 16 residues. CDR3 nucleotide sequence: TGTGCCAGCAGTTACAGGTATTCTGCTAGCAATCAGACCCAGCATTTT. It codes for CASSYRYSASNQTQHF.

The rearrangement joins TRBV19 to TRBJ1-1; D possibly corresponds to TRBD1 (6 bases). Germline values: CDR1 LNHDA, CDR2 SQIVND (reference sequence). The CDR3 sequence is 14 residues long. Trimming pared 10 bases from V and 4 bases from J, leaving 19 bases between. This CDR3 reads CATARGPGSTEAFF. CDR3 sequence (DNA): TGTGCCACCGCCCGGGGGCCTGGCAGCACTGAAGCTTTCTTT.

The V call is TRBV27, the J call TRBJ2-7; a weak D match, TRBD2 (5 bases). V was trimmed by 4 bases and J by 3 bases, leaving 10 bases between them. Germline assignment: CDR1 MNHEY and CDR2 SMNVEV (reference sequence). The CDR3 is 13 residues long. The CDR3 protein is CASSYGENYEQYV. In DNA, the CDR3 is TGTGCCAGCAGTTACGGGGAAAACTACGAGCAGTACGTC.

V is TRBV28 and J is TRBJ2-5, with D tentatively TRBD2 (6 bases). The CDR3 sequence is 13 residues long. V gave up 7 bases and J gave up 5 bases, with 14 bases separating them. The germline gives CDR1 MDHEN, CDR2 SYDVKM. The CDR3 coding sequence is TGTGCCAGCACCCTTTCGGGGGTGGAGACCCAGTACTTC. This sequence encodes CASTLSGVETQYF.

This clone showed up just once. This CDR3 is CASSPSLGGELFF. The CDR3 nucleotides read TGTGCCAGCAGCCCCTCCTTGGGCGGGGAGCTGTTTTTT. The J gene is TRBJ2-2, the V gene TRBV11-3; D not certain. Trimming pared 5 bases from V and 7 bases from J, leaving 11 bases between. Germline V gene sequence: CDR1 SGHNT, CDR2 YENEEA. The CDR3 runs to 13 residues.

The chain recombines TRBV10-3 with TRBJ2-7, with D possibly matching TRBD1 (6 bases). This CDR3 is built from 11 residues. Germline V gene sequence: CDR1 ENHRY, CDR2 SYGVKD. V lost 10 bases and J lost 7, with 14 bases in between. Here the CDR3 DNA reads TGTGCCACCATCTCAGGGGCAGAGCAGTACTTC. It is translated as CATISGAEQYF.

The gene calls are TRBV11-3 and TRBJ1-5; 7 positions match TRBD1. V lost 3 bases, J lost 3 bases, and 5 bases stayed unmatched. The length of the CDR3 is 15 residues. Per the germline V gene, CDR1 is SGHNT and CDR2 is YENEEA. The CDR3 sequence: CASSLTGMDNQPQHF. DNA of the CDR3: TGTGCCAGCAGCTTGACAGGGATGGACAATCAGCCCCAGCATTTT.

The J gene is TRBJ2-5, the V gene TRBV5-1; TRBD2 is a possible D gene (6 bases). CDR3 length equals 13 residues. The germline CDR1 and CDR2 sequences are SGHRS and YFSETQ. V lost 9 bases to trimming and J lost 6 bases, with 18 bases between them. CDR3 amino acids: CATSEGVMKTQYF. The CDR3 region has the DNA TGCGCCACCTCGGAGGGCGTCATGAAGACCCAGTACTTC.

In this sample, this clone turned up a few times. The chain is built from TRBV7-9 and TRBJ1-4, with 10 bases identical to TRBD1. Germline V CDR1 and CDR2: SEHNR, FQNEAQ (reference sequence). CDR3 size: 14 residues. With 4 bases clipped from V and 8 bases from J, the junction kept 4 bases outside the gene matches. The CDR3 loop reads CASSSGTGEEKLFF. CDR3 in DNA: TGTGCCAGCAGCTCCGGGACAGGGGAAGAAAAACTGTTTTTT.

The rearrangement uses TRBV2 and TRBJ2-5; D remains ambiguous. The CDR3 extends over 12 amino acids. CDR1 and CDR2 (germline): SNHLY, FYNNEI. The ends were cut back, 2 bases at V and 3 bases at J, with 4 bases in the middle. CDR3 sequence (DNA): TGTGCCAGCAGTGAACTGGAAGAGACCCAGTACTTC. As protein: CASSELEETQYF.

V usage is TRBV4-2 and J usage is TRBJ2-7; D is possibly TRBD1 (8 bases). With 1 base removed from V and 3 bases from J, the gap between germline ends came to 25 bases. This CDR3 has 19 residues. Germline CDR1 is LGHNA and CDR2 is YNFKEQ. CDR3: CASSQGGNLGGTGIYEQYF. The CDR3, as DNA: TGTGCCAGCAGCCAAGGAGGAAACTTGGGAGGGACAGGTATCTACGAGCAGTACTTC.

J is TRBJ2-7 and V is TRBV18; D ambiguous. This CDR3 has 13 amino acids. Trimming cost V 9 bases and J 3 bases, with 15 bases left between them. Germline V gene sequence: CDR1 KGHSH, CDR2 LQKENI. CDR3 DNA sequence: TGTGCCAGTGAAAGTTCGTCCGACTACGAGCAGTACTTC. Translation: CASESSSDYEQYF.

The rearrangement joins TRBV29-1 to TRBJ1-2, with D possibly matching TRBD1 (5 bases). Germline-derived CDR1 and CDR2 are SQVTM and ANQGSEA. The V and J ends lost 0 bases and 4 bases respectively, with 15 bases between them. This CDR3 spans 15 amino acids. CDR3 sequence (DNA): TGCAGCGTTGAAGATTGGGGAGAGAGGGGCTATGGCTACACCTTC. Its translation: CSVEDWGERGYGYTF.

This clone turned up a few times. The chain carries TRBV7-9 and TRBJ2-2; no definite D call. CDR1 SEHNR and CDR2 FQNEAQ come from the germline V gene (reference sequence). V lost 2 bases, J lost 0 bases, and 7 bases lay in between. The CDR3 is 15 amino acids. The CDR3 nucleotides are TGTGCCAGCAGCTTATGGGCAGCGAACACCGGGGAGCTGTTTTTT. Translation: CASSLWAANTGELFF.

This clone was counted between two and nine times. The rearrangement uses TRBV23-1 and TRBJ1-6; no clear D. TRBV23-1 is an open reading frame whose function is uncertain. V lost 0 bases and J lost 13, with 10 bases in between. CDR3 size: 13 residues. The chain's CDR3 is CASSQSTNFPLHF. In DNA, the CDR3 is TGCGCCAGCAGTCAATCGACAAATTTCCCCCTCCACTTT.

This clone came up a few times. This chain links TRBV7-3 with TRBJ2-1; TRBD2 matches at 11 bases. CDR3 length equals 15 residues. Per germline, CDR1 SGHTA and CDR2 FQGTGA. V lost 5 bases and J lost 7; bases outside the gene matches: 7. In nucleotides, the CDR3 is TGTGCCAGCAGCGCGTCTAGCGGGGGGAGTAATGAGCAGTTCTTC. Its protein product is CASSASSGGSNEQFF. Drawing the rest from reference TRBV7-3 and TRBJ2-1, the complete variable domain is GAGVSQTPSNKVTEKGKYVELRCDPISGHTALYWYRQSLGQGPEFLIYFQGTGAADDSGLPNDRFFAVRPEGSVSTLKIQRTERGDSAVYLCASSASSGGSNEQFFGPGTRLTVL.

This clone came up once. The chain employs TRBV29-1 and TRBJ1-2; 7 bases fit TRBD1. Germline V gives CDR1 SQVTM, CDR2 ANQGSEA. The ends lost 0 bases at V and 2 bases at J; junction bases unmatched: 6. The CDR3 spans 15 residues. The CDR3 loop reads CSVEDRDSPNYGYTF. CDR3 coding DNA: TGCAGCGTTGAAGATAGGGACAGCCCCAACTATGGCTACACCTTC.

The rearrangement links TRBV11-3 to TRBJ2-7; no reliable D call. Germline CDR1 reads SGHNT; CDR2 reads YENEEA. The CDR3 covers 12 residues. Trimming removed 5 bases from V and 3 bases from J, with 8 bases in between. The CDR3 here is CASSPTLYEQYF. DNA of the CDR3: TGTGCCAGCAGCCCGACACTCTACGAGCAGTACTTC.

V is TRBV6-4 and J is TRBJ1-3, with D hard to call. From germline, CDR1 is MRHNA and CDR2 SNTAGT. CDR3 size: 16 residues. The ends were cut back, 2 bases at V and 0 bases at J, with 11 bases in the middle. Written as DNA, the CDR3 is TGTGCCAGCAGTGACGTGGACCCCAACTCTGGAAACACCATATATTTT. It specifies CASSDVDPNSGNTIYF.

The chain carries TRBV4-1 and TRBJ1-2; D perhaps matches TRBD1 (5 bases). V was trimmed by 0 bases and J by 4 bases, leaving 9 bases between them. The CDR3 spans 14 residues. Germline CDR1 and CDR2: MGHRA and YSYEKL. The CDR3 nucleotides read TGCGCCAGCAGCCAAGATCGGGGGACCTATGGCTACACCTTC. It specifies CASSQDRGTYGYTF.